Presented here are 3 T cell receptor beta chains from one specimen sequenced in a study of follicular helper T cells after annual influenza vaccination. The time point denotes: 2015-2016 season, pre-vaccination. Clones were sequenced by immunoSEQ multiplex PCR, and TCRdb holds only the in-frame ones, with some missing. The top ten hold approximately 2% of the sample, which has more than 650 clones, 70% to 90% seen once. Source: CXCR5+ CD38- circulating T follicular helper cells from blood, taken on the day of influenza vaccination. Subset described: circulating Tfh, non-naive CD4+CXCR5+PD-1+ (ICOS+CD38+ or ICOS-CD38-). The receptor source for this set is an adult who received the influenza vaccine.

This clone was observed a few times. This chain connects TRBV5-1 to TRBJ1-2; D is perhaps TRBD1 (5 bases). This CDR3 region has 14 residues. CDR1 is SGHRS and CDR2 is YFSETQ in the germline V gene. The V end was cut by 0 bases, the J end by 2 bases, with 8 bases between. The CDR3 DNA is TGCGCCAGCAGCTTGGCTACAGGAAACTATGGCTACACCTTC. Translating it yields CASSLATGNYGYTF.

The V and J genes are TRBV11-2 and TRBJ1-1; D possibly corresponds to TRBD1 (6 bases). The CDR3 contains 16 residues. Germline lookup yields CDR1 SGHAT and CDR2 FQNNGV. The V and J ends lost 1 base and 5 bases respectively, with 17 bases between them. CDR3 in amino acids: CASSLVSRGGGTEAFF. As DNA, the CDR3 is TGTGCCAGCAGCTTAGTCAGCAGGGGAGGAGGTACTGAAGCTTTCTTT.

V gene TRBV28 combines with J gene TRBJ2-1; tentatively, D is TRBD2 (7 bases). The V end lost 11 bases, the J end lost 6 bases, and 20 bases lay between the germline ends. The length of the CDR3 is 14 residues. Germline CDR1 reads MDHEN; CDR2 reads SYDVKM. CDR3 in amino acids: CAARGGSGGNEQFF. The CDR3, as DNA: TGTGCCGCGAGGGGGGGGAGTGGAGGCAATGAGCAGTTCTTC.